These T cell receptor beta chains were read from a single sample in a study of T cell changes during pregnancy in multiple sclerosis. Here immunoSEQ multiplex PCR was the method, and the copy in TCRdb shows in-frame clones only, minus some. The sample has approximately 70,000 clones, approximately 94% seen once. Specimen: peripheral blood, collected in the third trimester of pregnancy. These receptors all come from a female donor with multiple sclerosis, enrolled in a pregnancy study. The CDR3 runs from the conserved cysteine through the conserved F or W. D genes are given only for firm matches. Part of the rows lack a size; the others show once, few, many or a class for expanded clones.

TRBV5-1,TRBJ2-3,TRBD2,NA,TGCGCCAGCAGCCCGGGACTAGCGGGAGAGGAGGCAGATACGCAGTATTTT,CASSPGLAGEEADTQYF
TRBV14,TRBJ2-7,NA,NA,TGTGCCAGCAGCCAGTTACAGGGAGTGGAGCAGTACTTC,CASSQLQGVEQYF
TRBV6-5,TRBJ2-7,TRBD2,NA,TGTGCCAGCAGTAGATTAGCGGGGGCCTACGAGCAGTACTTC,CASSRLAGAYEQYF
TRBV18,TRBJ1-1,NA,few,TGTGCCAGCTCACCCGGTTTGAACACTGAAGCTTTCTTT,CASSPGLNTEAFF
TRBV6-5,TRBJ2-5,NA,NA,TGTGCCAGCAGTTACTCGCTCGGTCCCCAGTACTTC,CASSYSLGPQYF
TRBV6-7,TRBJ2-1,TRBD2,NA,TGTGCCCGAATCGGGACTAGCGGGAGCTCCTACAATGAGCAGTTCTTC,CARIGTSGSSYNEQFF
TRBV28,TRBJ1-1,NA,once,TGTGCCAGCAGTTTACCTATGAACACTGAAGCTTTCTTT,CASSLPMNTEAFF
TRBV11-3,TRBJ2-3,NA,NA,TGTGCCAGCAGCTTAAGAAGGGGCCCAGATACGCAGTATTTT,CASSLRRGPDTQYF
TRBV6-1,TRBJ1-5,NA,NA,TGTGCCAGCAGTGGGGACCACAGGGTTGGCAATCAGCCCCAGCATTTT,CASSGDHRVGNQPQHF
TRBV5-1,TRBJ2-3,NA,NA,TGCGCCAGCAATGTCCAACAGAGCCGCACAGATACGCAGTATTTT,CASNVQQSRTDTQYF
TRBV4-3,TRBJ2-1,TRBD2,NA,TGCGCCAGCAGCCAAGATTTTGGGGCTAGCGGGGTATACAATGAGCAGTTCTTC,CASSQDFGASGVYNEQFF
TRBV18,TRBJ2-1,TRBD2,few,TGTGCCAGCTCACCACCGGGACTAGCGGGATACAATGAGCAGTTCTTC,CASSPPGLAGYNEQFF
TRBV5-6,TRBJ2-4,NA,NA,TGTGCCAGCAGCTCCAGGGGCACAAGCCAAAACATTCAGTACTTC,CASSSRGTSQNIQYF
TRBV13,TRBJ2-7,TRBD2,NA,TGTGCCAGCAGCTTAGCTACTAGCGGATTCCCCTACGAGCAGTACTTC,CASSLATSGFPYEQYF
TRBV29-1,TRBJ1-2,TRBD1,NA,TGCAGCGTTGACCGGGACAGGGGCGGTGGCTACACCTTC,CSVDRDRGGGYTF
TRBV27,TRBJ1-2,NA,NA,TGTGCCAGCAAAAACAGGGAAGGCTACACCTTC,CASKNREGYTF
TRBV6-1,TRBJ2-3,TRBD2,NA,TGTGCCAGCAGACAACTAGCGGGGCACACAGATACGCAGTATTTT,CASRQLAGHTDTQYF
TRBV7-9,TRBJ2-7,TRBD2,NA,TGTGCCAGCAGCTTAATTGCTAGCGGAGAGGGGAGCTCCTACGAGCAGTACTTC,CASSLIASGEGSSYEQYF
TRBV6-5,TRBJ1-3,TRBD1,NA,TGTGCCAGCAGACAACAGGGGAACTCTGGAAACACCATATATTTT,CASRQQGNSGNTIYF
TRBV30,TRBJ2-7,TRBD1,NA,TGTGCCTGGAGTTTCTCCGGGACAGAGGTTTACGAGCAGTACTTC,CAWSFSGTEVYEQYF
TRBV11-3,TRBJ1-1,NA,NA,TGTGCCAGCAGCTTAAACAACAAGAACACTGAAGCTTTCTTT,CASSLNNKNTEAFF
TRBV29-1,TRBJ2-7,NA,NA,TGCAGCGTTCGCGGGGAGCTCTACGAGCAGTACTTC,CSVRGELYEQYF
TRBV2,TRBJ2-5,NA,NA,TGTGCCAGCAGTGCTGGCCGGGATGGAGAGACCCAGTACTTC,CASSAGRDGETQYF
TRBV5-4,TRBJ2-1,TRBD2,NA,TGTGCCAGCAGCCCCGGGGGGGGAGTAATCAGGAATGAGCAGTTCTTC,CASSPGGGVIRNEQFF
TRBV4-2,TRBJ2-1,NA,NA,TGTGCCAGCAGCGCACTAGTACTGGGTGAGCAGTTCTTC,CASSALVLGEQFF
TRBV4-2,TRBJ1-2,TRBD1,once,TGTGCCAGCAGCCAAGAAGGGGGGGACAGGGAGCGTGGCTACACCTTC,CASSQEGGDRERGYTF
TRBV4-2,TRBJ2-6,TRBD1,NA,TGTGCCAGCAGCCCAGGGACAGGGACCTCCCCTGGGGCCAACGTCCTGACTTTC,CASSPGTGTSPGANVLTF
TRBV5-5,TRBJ2-3,TRBD2,NA,TGTGCCAGCAGCTTGGCGATAGCGGGAGGAGGGGATACGCAGTATTTT,CASSLAIAGGGDTQYF
TRBV10-3,TRBJ1-3,TRBD1,NA,TGTGCCATCAGCGGACAGGGGCCGAGCTCTGGAAACACCATATATTTT,CAISGQGPSSGNTIYF
TRBV7-9,TRBJ2-7,NA,NA,TGTGCCAGCAGCTTTGTGACTGGGGCCCTCTACGAGCAGTACTTC,CASSFVTGALYEQYF
TRBV27,TRBJ2-7,TRBD1,NA,TGTGCCAGCAGTACGAAACAGGGGGCGCATTTCTACGAGCAGTACTTC,CASSTKQGAHFYEQYF
TRBV13,TRBJ2-1,TRBD2,NA,TGTGCCAGCAGCTCGACTAGCGGGAGGAAAAATGAGCAGTTCTTC,CASSSTSGRKNEQFF
TRBV6-4,TRBJ2-2,TRBD2,once,TGTGCCAGCAGTGCCTCCGGGACTAGCCATCCCGGGGAGCTGTTTTTT,CASSASGTSHPGELFF
TRBV5-1,TRBJ1-1,NA,NA,TGCGCCAGCAGTCGGAGGGCCGTGAACACTGAAGCTTTCTTT,CASSRRAVNTEAFF
TRBV6-5,TRBJ1-1,NA,NA,TGTGCCAGCAGTTATGACGGGAGTGGTGAAGCTTTCTTT,CASSYDGSGEAFF